This paragraph covers one T cell receptor (beta chain) sequence. This record comes from a study of OX40 agonist ivuxolimab in advanced cancers. At the level of the study: Patients were infused with ivuxolimab every 2 weeks at 0.01 to 10 mg/kg.

Looked up from germline, CDR1 is SGHTA and CDR2 is FQGTGA. The CDR3 runs 15 residues. The J segment lost 3 bases and the V segment lost 1 base, leaving 3 bases of the junction unmatched. The data were produced by immunoSEQ multiplex PCR, yet TCRdb's version contains in-frame clones alone and is incomplete. The sample has over 35,000 clones; 82% are singletons. The V call is TRBV7-3, the J call TRBJ2-1, with 7 bases identical to TRBD1. Source: CD4+ or CD8+ T cells sorted from blood, taken in a trial of the OX40 agonist ivuxolimab. The TCR comes from an adult with an advanced solid tumor such as melanoma, head and neck, liver or kidney cancer. DNA of the CDR3: TGTGCCAGCAGCTTAAGCCAGGGGGTCTACAATGAGCAGTTCTTC. This codes for CASSLSQGVYNEQFF.